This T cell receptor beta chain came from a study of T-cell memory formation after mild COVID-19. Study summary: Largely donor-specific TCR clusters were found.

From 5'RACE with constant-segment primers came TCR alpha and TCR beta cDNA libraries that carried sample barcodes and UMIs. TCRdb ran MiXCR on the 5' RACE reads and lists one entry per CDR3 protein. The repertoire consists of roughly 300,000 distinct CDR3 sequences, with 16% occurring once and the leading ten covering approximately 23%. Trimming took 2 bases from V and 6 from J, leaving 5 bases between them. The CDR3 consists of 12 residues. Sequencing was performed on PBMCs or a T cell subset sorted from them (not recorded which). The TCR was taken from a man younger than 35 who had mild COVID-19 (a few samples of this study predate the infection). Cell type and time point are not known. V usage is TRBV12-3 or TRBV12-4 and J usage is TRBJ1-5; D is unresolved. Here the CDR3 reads CASSLMVQPQHF. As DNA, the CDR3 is TGTGCCAGCAGTTTAATGGTTCAGCCCCAGCATTTT.